This T cell receptor (beta chain) stems from a study of cytomegalovirus exposure and HLA in healthy donors. Study-wide results and limits: In a later analysis, the majority of CMV-associated beta chains seemingly showed HLA restriction. The Asian-associated ancestry cluster reportedly had fewer N-insertions than the roughly 670-donor mean in a later analysis. TCR beta chains numbering 150 to 200 were designated cytomegalovirus-associated.

Primers for the PCR totalled 60 Vbeta and 13 Jbeta. In the study's own analysis: Later, roughly 77 million unique TCR beta chains were counted in an analysis, and around 11 million of them were shared. TCRdb's table, derived via immunoSEQ multiplex PCR, lists solely in-frame clones and lacks some. V and J calls and clone size are those listed in that table; D and trimming were worked out from the DNA. Of some 160,000 clones in the sample, more than 70% are singletons; the top ten hold about 6.3%. This clone was counted once. Its antigen is unknown. This CDR3 has 14 residues. The germline V gene encodes CDR1 SGHNT and CDR2 YENEEA.

V usage is TRBV11-3 and J usage is TRBJ2-5; 10 bases agree with TRBD1. The J call is uncertain, as TRBJ2-7 better fits the DNA end. Sequenced input: PBMCs. This clonotype was obtained from a male donor in good health and CMV-seropositive. CDR3 nucleotide sequence: TGTGCCAGCAGCTCCCCGGGACAGGGGTACGAGCAGTACTTC. The encoded protein is CASSSPGQGYEQYF.